This is a list of T cell receptor beta chains from one sample in a study of shared clonotypes between healthy human individuals. The table came from immunoSEQ multiplex PCR; TCRdb's copy has only in-frame clones and leaves some out. Among roughly 700,000 clones listed, under 80% were seen once. Specimen: memory CD4+ T cells sorted from blood. The receptor source for this set is a woman aged 25 to 39 in good health. The CDR3 runs from the conserved cysteine through the conserved F or W. A D gene is named only where the DNA matches it firmly. The size of a clone is reported for some rows only, either as once, few or many, or as a class for expanded clones.

TRBJ2-1	-	TRBV25-1	-	CASSGRSQSSYNEQFF	TGTGCCAGCAGCGGGAGAAGCCAAAGCTCCTACAATGAGCAGTTCTTC
TRBJ2-1	TRBD2	TRBV5-4	-	CASSSSSLGTSTEQFF	TGTGCCAGCAGCTCCTCCAGCTTGGGGACTAGCACTGAGCAGTTCTTC
TRBJ2-5	TRBD2	TRBV2	-	CASSRSSGRAGETQYF	TGTGCCAGCAGCCGCTCCAGCGGGAGGGCGGGGGAGACCCAGTACTTC
TRBJ2-5	TRBD2	TRBV14	-	CASSQDWLAGGETQYF	TGTGCCAGCAGCCAAGATTGGCTAGCGGGAGGAGAGACCCAGTACTTC
TRBJ1-1	TRBD1	TRBV6-1	few	CASSGGQGRNTEAFF	TGTGCCAGCAGCGGAGGACAGGGTCGGAACACTGAAGCTTTCTTT
TRBJ1-4	-	TRBV19	-	CASSIWADNEKLFF	TGTGCCAGTAGTATTTGGGCGGACAATGAAAAACTGTTTTTT
TRBJ1-2	-	TRBV5-1	-	CASRIQGSYGYTF	TGCGCCAGCCGCATACAGGGATCCTATGGCTACACCTTC
TRBJ1-1	-	TRBV6-5	-	CASRPTRPGTEAFF	TGTGCCAGCAGACCGACAAGGCCGGGGACTGAAGCTTTCTTT
TRBJ2-2	TRBD1	TRBV25-1	-	CASSPKPGTGNTGELFF	TGTGCCAGCAGCCCCAAACCCGGGACAGGGAACACCGGGGAGCTGTTTTTT
TRBJ2-3	TRBD2	TRBV7-3	-	CASSLPGTSGRPSTDTQYF	TGTGCCAGCAGCTTGCCTGGGACTAGCGGGAGGCCCAGCACAGATACGCAGTATTTT
TRBJ2-1	TRBD1	TRBV19	-	CASNDRETEQFF	TGTGCCAGTAATGACAGGGAAACTGAGCAGTTCTTC
TRBJ2-3	-	TRBV9	-	CASSVGAVFTDTQYF	TGTGCCAGCAGCGTAGGGGCGGTGTTCACAGATACGCAGTATTTT
TRBJ1-2	-	TRBV6-1	-	CASSRNTDGYTF	TGTGCCAGCTCAAGGAACACCGATGGCTACACCTTC
TRBJ2-2	-	TRBV7-2	-	CASSLNPTGELFF	TGTGCCAGCAGCTTAAACCCCACCGGGGAGCTGTTTTTT
TRBJ1-1	-	TRBV5-1	-	CASSLGVNTEAFF	TGCGCCAGCAGCTTAGGGGTTAACACTGAAGCTTTCTTT
TRBJ2-7	TRBD2	TRBV4-2	-	CASSQVSGNSYEQYF	TGTGCCAGCAGCCAGGTTAGCGGGAACTCCTACGAGCAGTACTTC
TRBJ1-2	-	TRBV6-5	-	CASSYDRNYGYTF	TGTGCCAGCAGTTACGACAGAAACTATGGCTACACCTTC
TRBJ1-2	TRBD1	TRBV29-1	-	CSAGKRGQNYGYTF	TGCAGCGCCGGGAAGAGGGGGCAAAACTATGGCTACACCTTC
TRBJ2-6	-	TRBV5-1	-	CASSLRLDISGANVLTF	TGCGCCAGCAGCTTGAGACTAGATATCTCTGGGGCCAACGTCCTGACTTTC
TRBJ2-5	TRBD2	TRBV5-1	many	CASSLLAEGQETQYF	TGCGCCAGCAGCTTGCTAGCGGAGGGACAAGAGACCCAGTACTTC
TRBJ1-3	-	TRBV5-6	-	CASSSQGRTIYF	TGTGCCAGCAGCTCACAGGGTAGAACCATATATTTT
TRBJ2-1	-	TRBV7-8	-	CASSLGGNYNEQFF	TGTGCCAGCAGCTTAGGCGGGAACTACAATGAGCAGTTCTTC
TRBJ1-1	-	TRBV28	-	CASTQGPEAFF	TGTGCCAGCACCCAGGGACCTGAAGCTTTCTTT
TRBJ1-5	-	TRBV28	-	CASGYQPQHF	TGTGCCAGCGGTTATCAGCCCCAGCATTTT
TRBJ2-7	-	TRBV6-5	few	CASSTDKSYEQYF	TGTGCCAGCAGTACTGACAAATCCTACGAGCAGTACTTC
TRBJ1-1	-	TRBV15	-	CATSWGGGTEAFF	TGTGCCACCAGCTGGGGCGGGGGTACTGAAGCTTTCTTT